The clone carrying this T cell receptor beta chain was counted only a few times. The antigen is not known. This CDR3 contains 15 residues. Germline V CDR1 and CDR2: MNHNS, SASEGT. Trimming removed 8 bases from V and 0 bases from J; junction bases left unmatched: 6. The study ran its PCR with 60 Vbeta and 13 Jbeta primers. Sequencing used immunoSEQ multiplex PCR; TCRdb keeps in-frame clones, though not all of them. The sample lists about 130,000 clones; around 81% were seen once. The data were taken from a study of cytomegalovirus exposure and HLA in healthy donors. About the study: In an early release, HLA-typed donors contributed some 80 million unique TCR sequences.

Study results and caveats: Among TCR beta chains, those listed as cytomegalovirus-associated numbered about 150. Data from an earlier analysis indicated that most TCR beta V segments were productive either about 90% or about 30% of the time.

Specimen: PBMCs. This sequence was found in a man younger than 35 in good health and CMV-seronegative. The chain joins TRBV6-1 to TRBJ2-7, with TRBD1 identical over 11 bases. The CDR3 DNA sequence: TGTGCCAGCTGGACAGGGGGCTATTACTCCTACGAGCAGTACTTC. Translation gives CASWTGGYYSYEQYF.